One and the same sample provided the 16 T cell receptor beta chains below, sequenced in a study of identical twins. MiXCR was run by TCRdb on the 5' RACE reads, yielding one entry per CDR3 protein. The sample includes approximately 210,000 distinct CDR3 sequences, about 6.7% of them seen just once. The same sample was also used in a study of T cells expressing NK-cell markers.

Sequenced sample: CD8+ T cells sorted from blood. The receptors were gathered from a woman aged 18-29 years in good health.

This clonotype was seen a handful of times. This chain joins TRBV9 and TRBJ2-1, with TRBD2 matching over 7 bases. Trimming took 1 base from V and 4 from J; bases not matched to a gene: 5. The CDR3 length is 15 residues. Germline assignment: CDR1 SGDLS and CDR2 YYNGEE. The CDR3 coding sequence is TGTGCCAGCAGCGTACGCGGGGGAGATTACAATGAGCAGTTCTTC. It specifies CASSVRGGDYNEQFF.

The chain links TRBV30 to TRBJ2-3, with a possible D match to TRBD2 (5 bases). V dropped 0 bases and J dropped 0 bases, with 13 bases sitting between them. This CDR3 is 16 amino acids long. Germline loops: CDR1 GTSNPN, CDR2 SVGIG (reference sequence). This CDR3 is CAWSVRLAPSTDTQYF. The CDR3 nucleotides are TGTGCCTGGAGTGTAAGGCTAGCCCCTAGCACAGATACGCAGTATTTT.

In its sample, this clonotype was seen many times. The chain couples TRBV12-3 or TRBV12-4 to TRBJ2-7; possibly TRBD1 for D (6 bases). Between the trimmed V and J ends, which lost 6 bases and 0 bases, there was a span of 15 bases. The CDR3 runs to 15 residues. The CDR3 bases are TGTGCCAGCAGCATACAGGGATTACCCTCCTACGAGCAGTACTTC. Encoded protein: CASSIQGLPSYEQYF.

The rearrangement links TRBV10-1 to TRBJ2-7, with 9 bases aligning to TRBD1. Per germline, CDR1 WNHNN and CDR2 SYGVQD (reference sequence). This CDR3 contains 14 residues. The J segment lost 5 bases and the V segment lost 0 bases, leaving 2 bases of the junction unmatched. The CDR3 DNA sequence: TGCGCCAGCAGTGAGTCTACAGGGGGCCACGAGCAGTACTTC. Translation: CASSESTGGHEQYF.

This clonotype was detected ten times or more. J is TRBJ2-7 and V is TRBV12-3 or TRBV12-4; no firm D call. There are 13 residues in the CDR3. V lost 8 bases and J 0 bases, leaving 11 bases between the germline ends. Here the CDR3 reads CASLGPSSYEQYF. The CDR3 nucleotides read TGTGCCAGCCTCGGGCCGTCCTCCTACGAGCAGTACTTC.

This clonotype occurred many times. The rearrangement joins TRBV12-3 or TRBV12-4 to TRBJ2-7, with TRBD1 as a possible D gene (5 bases). The V end was cut by 0 bases, the J end by 6 bases, with 12 bases between. The CDR3 extends over 14 amino acids. In nucleotides, the CDR3 is TGTGCCAGCAGTTTAGCAGGGGTCCAGCTCGAGCAGTACTTC. It specifies CASSLAGVQLEQYF.

This clonotype was counted a few times. V gene TRBV30 combines with J gene TRBJ2-1; D unclear. There are 14 residues in the CDR3. Trimming stripped 5 bases from V and 0 bases from J, with 11 bases between. Per the germline V gene, CDR1 is GTSNPN and CDR2 is SVGIG (reference sequence). In nucleotides, the CDR3 is TGTGCCTGGTCGGACGGGTACTCCTACAATGAGCAGTTCTTC. It specifies CAWSDGYSYNEQFF.

This clonotype turned up a few times. The chain employs TRBV9 and TRBJ2-3, with TRBD2 matching 9 bases. Per the germline V gene, CDR1 is SGDLS and CDR2 is YYNGEE. V lost 3 bases to trimming and J lost 2 bases; unmatched junction nucleotides: 13. This CDR3 comprises 18 residues. The CDR3 DNA sequence: TGTGCCAGCAGCGGACCGGTGGTAGTAGCGGGAGACACAGATACGCAGTATTTT. Amino acid sequence: CASSGPVVVAGDTDTQYF.

This clonotype appeared a few times. The chain is built from TRBV12-3 or TRBV12-4 and TRBJ1-5; D gene unclear. The CDR3 is 14 amino acids. V was clipped by 3 bases and J by 3 bases, with 9 bases between them. CDR3 sequence: CASSLWGINQPQHF. CDR3 sequence (DNA): TGTGCCAGCAGTTTGTGGGGTATCAATCAGCCCCAGCATTTT.

This clonotype was seen a handful of times. The genes are TRBV29-1 and TRBJ1-2, with D unclear. V shed 4 bases and J shed 4 bases, with 13 bases lying between them. The length of the CDR3 is 13 residues. Germline V gene data show CDR1 as SQVTM and CDR2 as ANQGSEA. This chain's CDR3 is CSVAPYYSYGYTF. The CDR3 DNA is TGCAGCGTTGCCCCGTACTACAGCTATGGCTACACCTTC.

This clonotype was recorded at least ten times. The V call is TRBV29-1, the J call TRBJ2-3; 7 bases line up with TRBD2. This CDR3 spans 13 amino acids. From germline, CDR1 is SQVTM and CDR2 ANQGSEA. Germline trimming cut 4 bases from V and 4 bases from J; bases unmatched to any gene: 5. The CDR3 region has the DNA TGCAGCGTTGTTCGCGGGAGAGCAGATACGCAGTATTTT. Translated: CSVVRGRADTQYF.

The sample holds many counts of this clonotype. This chain uses TRBV7-8 with TRBJ1-4; D possibly corresponds to TRBD1 (5 bases). Trimming removed 6 bases from V and 3 bases from J, with 14 bases in between. This CDR3 comprises 15 residues. The germline V gene has CDR1 SGHVS and CDR2 FQNEAQ. CDR3 DNA: TGTGCCAGCAGTTTCGGGGGTTTTTCTAATGAAAAACTGTTTTTT. This gives the protein CASSFGGFSNEKLFF.

This clonotype was recorded at least ten times. This chain joins TRBV7-8 and TRBJ2-3; no definite D call. Per the germline V gene, CDR1 is SGHVS and CDR2 is FQNEAQ. The germline V and J ends were trimmed by 9 bases and 2 bases, with 18 bases remaining between them. This CDR3 has 15 residues. CDR3: CASNLYGLLTDTQYF. CDR3 in DNA: TGTGCCAGTAACCTTTACGGGCTGCTCACAGATACGCAGTATTTT.

In its sample, this clonotype was seen many times. The rearrangement links TRBV5-6 to TRBJ2-1; no definite D call. CDR1 SGHDT and CDR2 YYEEEE come from the germline V gene. This CDR3 region has 14 residues. The V and J ends lost 0 bases and 5 bases respectively, with 9 bases between them. This CDR3 is CASSLGRGNNEQFF. DNA for the CDR3: TGTGCCAGCAGCTTGGGACGCGGTAACAATGAGCAGTTCTTC.

This clonotype was seen only a few times. V and J are TRBV20-1 and TRBJ2-1; D may be TRBD1 or TRBD2 (5 bases each). CDR3 length: 15 residues. In germline, CDR1 is DFQATT, CDR2 SNEGSKA (reference sequence). Deletions cut 5 bases from V and 0 bases from J, with 14 bases between. The CDR3 DNA follows: TGCAGTGCTCGTATGGGACCGAGCTCCTACAATGAGCAGTTCTTC. Protein: CSARMGPSSYNEQFF.

The chain couples TRBV27 to TRBJ1-5; 7 positions agree with TRBD1. V lost 5 bases, J lost 2 bases, and 6 bases stayed unmatched. Per germline, CDR1 MNHEY and CDR2 SMNVEV (reference sequence). The CDR3 loop spans 15 amino acids. CDR3 residues: CASSPTGSGNQPQHF. CDR3 coding DNA: TGTGCCAGCAGTCCGACAGGGAGTGGCAATCAGCCCCAGCATTTT.